These 20 T cell receptor beta chains were all obtained from the same sample, sequenced in a study of blood T cells in healthy people across ages. The second PCR ran about 6 to 11 cycles with a sample-barcoded 5' primer and J-beta primers. TCRdb reprocessed the 5' RACE reads via MiXCR and lists one record per CDR3 protein. The sample has some 860,000 distinct CDR3 sequences, roughly three fifths seen once. Specimen: blood. Every receptor here comes from a man in his forties or fifties in good health.

This clonotype came up once. V gene TRBV20-1 combines with J gene TRBJ2-2; TRBD1 matches 8 bases. The junction had 5 bases not matched to a gene; V was cut back by 5 bases and J by 3 bases. The germline gives CDR1 DFQATT, CDR2 SNEGSKA (reference sequence). The CDR3 is 14 residues long. The CDR3 DNA follows: TGCAGTGCTCGACTACAGGGGGACACCGGGGAGCTGTTTTTT. Translated: CSARLQGDTGELFF.

This clonotype was observed a handful of times. This sequence joins TRBV11-2 and TRBJ1-2; perhaps TRBD1 as D (6 bases). This CDR3 is built from 15 residues. Trimming took off 2 bases at V and 5 bases at J, with 15 bases between the two ends. Germline CDR1 SGHAT, CDR2 FQNNGV. CDR3: CASSLRQGSSYGYTF. The CDR3 DNA reads as TGTGCCAGCAGCTTACGCCAGGGGAGTTCGTATGGCTACACCTTC.

The chain employs TRBV6-1 and TRBJ2-3, with TRBD1 matching over 7 bases. Germline CDR1 and CDR2: MNHNS and SASEGT. The CDR3 has 15 residues. J gave up 1 base and V 6 bases, and 7 bases lay outside the gene matches. The CDR3 coding sequence is TGTGCCAGCAGCGGCACAGGGGCCCGCACAGATACGCAGTATTTT. This translates into CASSGTGARTDTQYF.

This clonotype was found a few times. The V gene is TRBV4-3, the J gene TRBJ2-5; 13 positions agree with TRBD2. V trimming: 3 bases; J trimming: 5 bases; junction bases outside the gene matches: 3. The germline gives CDR1 LGHNA, CDR2 YSLEER. The CDR3 is 15 residues long. CDR3 sequence reads: CASSQTSGGRETQYF. CDR3 nucleotides: TGCGCCAGCAGCCAGACTAGCGGGGGGCGGGAGACCCAGTACTTC.

The chain recombines TRBV14 with TRBJ2-1, with D perhaps matching TRBD1 (6 bases). Trimming left V 2 bases short and J 4 bases short, with 15 bases between. There are 16 residues in the CDR3. The germline V gene has CDR1 SGHDN and CDR2 FVKESK. The CDR3 sequence: CASSQMGRGLYNEQFF. The CDR3 DNA reads TGTGCCAGCAGCCAAATGGGCAGGGGCCTATACAATGAGCAGTTCTTC.

The chain combines TRBV3-1 with TRBJ2-1, with 8 bases identical to TRBD2. The J call is uncertain, as TRBJ2-7 better fits the DNA end. From germline, CDR1 is LGHDT and CDR2 YNNKEL (reference sequence). The CDR3 spans 15 residues. The CDR3, as DNA: TGTGCCACATCTTTTGGGACTAGTAATACCAATGAGCAGTACTTC. Its protein product is CATSFGTSNTNEQYF.

This sequence joins TRBV4-2 and TRBJ2-1, with D perhaps given as TRBD1 or TRBD2 (6 bases each). The CDR3 runs to 17 residues. Trimming removed 3 bases at V and 1 base at J, with 16 bases between. Germline V gene lookup returns CDR1 LGHNA and CDR2 YNFKEQ. The CDR3 protein is CASSHPFLGGSYNEQFF. CDR3 sequence (DNA): TGTGCCAGCAGCCATCCCTTCCTAGGGGGGTCCTACAATGAGCAGTTCTTC.

This clonotype was seen only once. The rearrangement links TRBV12-5 to TRBJ2-1; tentatively, D is TRBD1 (5 bases). Germline loops: CDR1 LGHNT, CDR2 FRNRAP. The germline V and J ends were trimmed by 5 bases and 7 bases, with 9 bases remaining between them. This CDR3 is built from 12 residues. The CDR3 sequence is CASGPGLNEQFF. The DNA for the CDR3 is TGTGCTAGTGGTCCAGGGCTGAATGAGCAGTTCTTC.

The chain recombines TRBV18 with TRBJ2-2; a weak D match, TRBD2 (5 bases). The V end was cut by 8 bases, the J end by 4 bases, with 8 bases between. This CDR3 has 12 residues. Germline V gives CDR1 KGHSH, CDR2 LQKENI. The CDR3 loop is CASAEGTGELFF. DNA for the CDR3: TGTGCCAGCGCAGAGGGCACCGGGGAGCTGTTTTTT.

This clonotype has a handful of counts. V and J are TRBV7-9 and TRBJ2-3; possibly TRBD1 for D (6 bases). Germline V gene data show CDR1 as SEHNR and CDR2 as FQNEAQ (reference sequence). Trimming pared 4 bases from V and 3 bases from J, leaving 17 bases between. CDR3 length: 16 amino acids. The CDR3 coding sequence is TGTGCCAGCAGCTCGACAGGAGACGGTGGGACAGATACGCAGTATTTT. Protein product: CASSSTGDGGTDTQYF.

This clonotype was seen only a few times. The chain has TRBV12-3 or TRBV12-4 and TRBJ2-3; D is ambiguous. V was shortened by 9 bases and J by 2 bases, with 9 bases between the two germline ends. The CDR3 contains 12 residues. For the CDR3, the DNA is TGTGCCAGTTCTCGAACCACAGATACGCAGTATTTT. It is translated as CASSRTTDTQYF.

The sample holds a few counts of this clonotype. This chain links TRBV27 with TRBJ2-7; no clear D gene. The germline CDR1 and CDR2 sequences are MNHEY and SMNVEV (reference sequence). The CDR3 is 11 amino acids. V gave up 4 bases and J gave up 5 bases, with 6 bases separating them. The CDR3: CASSSIHEQYF. The CDR3 DNA follows: TGTGCCAGCAGTTCAATCCACGAGCAGTACTTC.

About this clonotype itself: Its ends do not fully match the called genes, so a read error is possible. The V gene is TRBV11-3, the J gene TRBJ1-5; tentatively, D is TRBD1 (5 bases). CDR1 is SGHNT, CDR2 YENEEA, per germline. The CDR3 contains 16 residues. This chain's CDR3 is CASSLEREGLSQPQHF. In nucleotides, the CDR3 is TGTGCCAGCAGCCTAGAGCGGGAGGGGTTGAGTCAGCCCCAGCATTTT.

There are a few counts of this clonotype. The chain links TRBV3-1 to TRBJ1-5, with D perhaps matching TRBD1 (6 bases). CDR3 size: 13 residues. V was clipped by 5 bases and J by 5 bases, with 10 bases between them. Germline V gene data show CDR1 as LGHDT and CDR2 as YNNKEL (reference sequence). The CDR3 reads CASSKRGDQPQHF. Written as DNA, the CDR3 is TGTGCCAGCAGCAAAAGGGGGGATCAGCCCCAGCATTTT.

The chain is built from TRBV7-9 and TRBJ2-7; no firm D call. The germline gives CDR1 SEHNR, CDR2 FQNEAQ (reference sequence). This CDR3 region has 13 residues. Between the trimmed V and J ends, which lost 5 bases and 2 bases, there was a span of 10 bases. CDR3 region: CASSRPPAYEQYF. CDR3 nucleotides: TGTGCCAGCAGCCGTCCGCCTGCCTACGAGCAGTACTTC.

The V and J genes are TRBV12-3 or TRBV12-4 and TRBJ1-1; no definite D call. Trimming took 6 bases from V and 4 from J, leaving 12 bases between them. CDR3 size: 13 residues. The CDR3 bases are TGTGCCAGCAGCCTTAAGGTCAGCACTGAAGCTTTCTTT. Translating it yields CASSLKVSTEAFF.

The genes are TRBV14 and TRBJ1-1; TRBD1 agrees at 10 bases. Losses at the gene ends were 2 bases for V and 2 bases for J; bases not matched to a gene: 2. CDR1 and CDR2 (germline): SGHDN, FVKESK. This CDR3 has 15 residues. The CDR3 region has the DNA TGTGCCAGCAGCCAAAGACAGGGGGCCAACACTGAAGCTTTCTTT. It translates to CASSQRQGANTEAFF.

The chain uses TRBV2 and TRBJ2-4; no definite D call. This CDR3 contains 13 residues. Germline CDR1 and CDR2: SNHLY and FYNNEI. V was trimmed by 3 bases and J by 6 bases, leaving 9 bases between them. The CDR3 region has the DNA TGTGCCAGCAGTGATCCACGTTCAAACATTCAGTACTTC. It encodes CASSDPRSNIQYF.

The V gene is TRBV29-1, the J gene TRBJ1-5, with 10 bases fitting TRBD1. The CDR3 contains 18 residues. V lost 5 bases, J lost 1 base, and 14 bases stayed unmatched. Germline assignment: CDR1 SQVTM and CDR2 ANQGSEA. CDR3 region: CSVLGGTGALGSNQPQHF. DNA for the CDR3: TGCAGCGTTTTGGGTGGGACAGGGGCCCTTGGGAGCAATCAGCCCCAGCATTTT.

The rearrangement links TRBV6-1 to TRBJ2-5; D possibly corresponds to TRBD2 (6 bases). This CDR3 spans 17 amino acids. The germline V gene encodes CDR1 MNHNS and CDR2 SASEGT. The V and J ends lost 4 bases and 5 bases respectively, with 23 bases between them. In DNA, the CDR3 is TGTGCCAGCAGTGGGAGATTTAGCGGAGGGGCCGGGGAGACCCAGTACTTC. It translates to CASSGRFSGGAGETQYF.